Below, one T cell receptor (beta chain) is given with its context. This record comes from a study of T cell changes during pregnancy in multiple sclerosis. V lost 4 bases, J lost 3 bases, and 6 bases stayed unmatched. CDR3 length equals 16 residues. Generated by immunoSEQ multiplex PCR, the TCRdb table keeps only in-frame clones and is missing some. Of tens of thousands of clones listed, around 93% were seen once; the top ten hold approximately 2.4%. This receptor was taken from a female donor with multiple sclerosis, enrolled in a pregnancy study. The material was peripheral blood, obtained in the third trimester of pregnancy. This chain links TRBV23-1 with TRBJ2-6, with TRBD1 matching 7 bases. TRBV23-1 is an ORF, and what it does is uncertain. CDR3 sequence: CASSRPRGLGANVLTF. CDR3 DNA sequence: TGCGCCAGCAGTCGACCTAGGGGGCTTGGGGCCAACGTCCTGACTTTC.